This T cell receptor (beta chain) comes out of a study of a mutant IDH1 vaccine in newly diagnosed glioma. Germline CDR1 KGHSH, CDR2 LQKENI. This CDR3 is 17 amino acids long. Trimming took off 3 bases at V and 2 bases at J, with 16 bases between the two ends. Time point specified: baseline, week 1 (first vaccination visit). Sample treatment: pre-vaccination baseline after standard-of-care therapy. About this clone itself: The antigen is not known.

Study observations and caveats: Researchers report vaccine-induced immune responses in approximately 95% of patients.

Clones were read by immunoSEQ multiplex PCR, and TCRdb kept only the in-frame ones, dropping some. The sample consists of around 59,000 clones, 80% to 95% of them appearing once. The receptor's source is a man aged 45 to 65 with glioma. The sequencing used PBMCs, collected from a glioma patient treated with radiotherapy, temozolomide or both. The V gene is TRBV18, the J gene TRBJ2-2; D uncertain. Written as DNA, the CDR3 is TGTGCCAGCTCACCTTTTGTCAGGACGACCAACACCGGGGAGCTGTTTTTT. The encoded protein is CASSPFVRTTNTGELFF.